Sequencing of this TCR beta chain was carried out in a study of synovial regulatory T cells in juvenile arthritis. Overall study findings and caveats: Synovial Tregs shared more CDR3 sequences with iaTregs than other blood Tregs. Largely private between patients, iaTreg TCR repertoires showed partial overlap with synovial Teff and blood CPL repertoires.

Donors were around 11 juvenile idiopathic arthritis patients with active disease, 3 polyarticular and 8 oligoarticular. TCRdb keeps only in-frame clones here, not all; method: immunoSEQ multiplex PCR. This listing includes about 9,100 clones. For this clone: Antigen specificity is unknown.

The CDR3 length is 18 residues. No coding sequence is recorded. Germline values: CDR1 SGHRS, CDR2 YFSETQ. V gene TRBV5-1 combines with J gene TRBJ2-2; TCRdb's D call, TRBD1, is unchecked because there is no DNA. This sequence originates from a donor aged 2-29 years with juvenile idiopathic arthritis. Sequencing was done on a sample of Treg cells from blood. This sample's subset: remaining (HLA-DR-negative) circulating blood Treg cells. CDR3 residues: CASSARRQGASWAGELFF.